The rows below give T cell receptor beta chains drawn from one sample of a study of naive and memory T cell subsets. TCRdb passed the UMI-ligation and nested PCR reads through MiXCR, listing each CDR3 protein once. The repertoire includes some 82,000 distinct CDR3 sequences, 10% to 12% of them detected once, and 0.12% to 0.15% sits in the top ten. Sequencing was carried out using naive CD4+ T cells from blood. These receptors came from a human donor in good health. Both conserved end residues are part of each CDR3. The D gene is left open where the match is weak. A clone size is listed for some rows: how often the clone was seen (once, few, many), or a class if it is expanded.

abundance	v_gene	d_gene	j_gene	CDR3aa	CDR3nt
-	TRBV12-3/TRBV12-4	TRBD1	TRBJ1-2	CASRPSGTGPYGYTF	TGTGCCAGCAGGCCTAGCGGGACAGGGCCCTATGGCTACACCTTC
few	TRBV25-1	TRBD1	TRBJ2-7	CASSESILRDRPYEQYF	TGTGCCAGCAGTGAATCCATTCTTCGGGACAGGCCCTACGAGCAGTACTTC
few	TRBV6-4	-	TRBJ2-1	CASSVGATGYNEQFF	TGTGCCAGCAGTGTGGGCGCCACGGGATACAATGAGCAGTTCTTC
-	TRBV12-3/TRBV12-4	-	TRBJ2-2	CASSRRQNTGELFF	TGTGCCAGCAGCCGTAGACAGAACACCGGGGAGCTGTTTTTT
few	TRBV7-2	-	TRBJ1-1	CASSSSTYQNTEAFF	TGTGCCAGCAGCTCAAGCACATACCAGAACACTGAAGCTTTCTTT
-	TRBV21-1	-	TRBJ2-5	CASSRMSTQYF	TGTGCCAGCAGCAGGATGAGCACCCAGTACTTC
many	TRBV21-1	-	TRBJ2-1	CASSKVRTGGVEQFF	TGTGCCAGCAGCAAAGTGAGGACAGGGGGCGTTGAGCAGTTCTTC
many	TRBV14	-	TRBJ2-3	CASSRGGNTDTQYF	TGTGCCAGCAGCCGAGGGGGGAACACAGATACGCAGTATTTT
many	TRBV4-3	-	TRBJ2-3	CASSRITSDTGTDTQYF	TGCGCCAGCAGCCGGATAACCTCGGACACCGGCACAGATACGCAGTATTTT
-	TRBV20-1	-	TRBJ2-2	CSVGQSTGELFF	TGCAGTGTAGGACAAAGTACCGGGGAGCTGTTTTTT
-	TRBV6-2/TRBV6-3	-	TRBJ1-5	CASSYSNNQPQHF	TGTGCCAGCAGTTACTCGAACAATCAGCCCCAGCATTTT
-	TRBV28	-	TRBJ1-4	CASSAGGAGDEKLFF	TGTGCCAGCAGTGCGGGGGGGGCGGGCGATGAAAAACTGTTTTTT
few	TRBV6-5	-	TRBJ2-7	CATTHPGSYEQYF	TGTGCCACTACCCACCCAGGGTCCTACGAGCAGTACTTC
many	TRBV29-1	-	TRBJ1-5	CSVDWGTNQPQHF	TGCAGCGTTGACTGGGGTACCAATCAGCCCCAGCATTTT
few	TRBV10-3	-	TRBJ2-7	CAISATRMDEQYF	TGTGCCATCAGTGCGACACGAATGGATGAGCAGTACTTC
-	TRBV7-2	-	TRBJ1-1	CASSLGRTVEAFF	TGTGCCAGCAGCTTAGGTCGGACAGTTGAAGCTTTCTTT
few	TRBV5-1	-	TRBJ2-2	CASYRPPAGELFF	TGCGCCAGCTACAGGCCCCCCGCCGGGGAGCTGTTTTTT
many	TRBV5-6	-	TRBJ2-5	CASRLLGGETQYF	TGTGCCAGCAGGCTACTGGGCGGGGAGACCCAGTACTTC
many	TRBV7-6	-	TRBJ2-5	CASSLGARLVGETQYF	TGTGCCAGCAGCTTAGGAGCCAGACTAGTAGGAGAGACCCAGTACTTC
-	TRBV6-2/TRBV6-3	-	TRBJ1-5	CASSYGGFNQPQHF	TGTGCCAGCAGTTACGGGGGTTTCAATCAGCCCCAGCATTTT
-	TRBV12-3/TRBV12-4	-	TRBJ2-5	CASSDAGPQETQYF	TGTGCCAGCAGTGACGCGGGGCCGCAAGAGACCCAGTACTTC
many	TRBV3-1	-	TRBJ2-1	CASSQRGLWDNEQFF	TGTGCCAGCAGCCAAAGGGGCCTTTGGGACAATGAGCAGTTCTTC
-	TRBV7-8	-	TRBJ1-4	CASSLLGGGIRPEKLFF	TGTGCCAGCAGCCTACTGGGAGGAGGAATTCGCCCCGAAAAACTGTTTTTT
many	TRBV5-1	-	TRBJ2-6	CASSLEVGANVLTF	TGCGCCAGCAGCTTGGAAGTTGGGGCCAACGTCCTGACTTTC
many	TRBV7-2	TRBD2	TRBJ2-7	CASSSSSGGRYEQYF	TGTGCCAGCAGCTCATCTAGCGGGGGGAGGTACGAGCAGTACTTC
many	TRBV6-2/TRBV6-3	TRBD2	TRBJ2-1	CASSPSGSSYNEQFF	TGTGCCAGCAGTCCGAGCGGGAGCTCCTACAATGAGCAGTTCTTC
-	TRBV18	-	TRBJ2-1	CASSPDGFNEQFF	TGTGCCAGCTCACCGGACGGATTCAATGAGCAGTTCTTC
few	TRBV25-1	TRBD2	TRBJ2-2	CASSASGSVTGELFF	TGTGCCAGCAGTGCAAGCGGGAGTGTCACCGGGGAGCTGTTTTTT
-	TRBV27	-	TRBJ2-3	CASSLDRLSTDTQYF	TGTGCCAGCAGTTTAGATAGGCTTAGCACAGATACGCAGTATTTT
few	TRBV7-2	TRBD2	TRBJ2-1	CASSLLLAGVYNEQFF	TGTGCCAGCAGCTTATTGTTGGCGGGAGTATACAATGAGCAGTTCTTC
few	TRBV20-1	-	TRBJ1-2	CSARDYGGGYTF	TGCAGTGCTAGAGATTACGGGGGTGGCTACACCTTC
few	TRBV18	-	TRBJ2-5	CASSPPVQETQYF	TGTGCCAGCTCACCACCGGTCCAAGAGACCCAGTACTTC
-	TRBV6-2/TRBV6-3	TRBD1	TRBJ1-5	CASSHRQGGSNQPQHF	TGTGCCAGCAGTCATAGACAGGGGGGGAGCAATCAGCCCCAGCATTTT
-	TRBV7-9	-	TRBJ2-3	CASSNHQGRSDTQYF	TGTGCCAGCAGCAACCACCAGGGCCGTTCGGATACGCAGTATTTT
many	TRBV7-2	TRBD2	TRBJ2-3	CASSTLAGGSTDTQYF	TGTGCCAGCAGCACTTTGGCGGGGGGGTCCACAGATACGCAGTATTTT
-	TRBV10-3	TRBD2	TRBJ2-1	CAISQITSGSAEQFF	TGTGCCATCAGTCAAATCACTAGCGGGAGCGCTGAGCAGTTCTTC
few	TRBV20-1	-	TRBJ1-3	CSGSAGSGNTIYF	TGCAGTGGGTCTGCGGGGTCTGGAAACACCATATATTTT
many	TRBV29-1	TRBD2	TRBJ2-1	CSVDILAEYNEQFF	TGCAGCGTTGACATCCTAGCGGAATACAATGAGCAGTTCTTC
-	TRBV7-2	TRBD1	TRBJ1-2	CASSVRDSLSYGYTF	TGTGCCAGCAGCGTACGGGACAGCCTTTCCTATGGCTACACCTTC
-	TRBV23-1	-	TRBJ1-5	CASNKDTCNQPQHF	TGCGCCAGCAATAAGGACACCTGCAATCAGCCCCAGCATTTT
-	TRBV4-2	-	TRBJ2-1	CASSQFPPTRSYNEQFF	TGTGCCAGCAGCCAATTCCCTCCGACCCGCTCCTACAATGAGCAGTTCTTC
many	TRBV5-6	TRBD1	TRBJ2-1	CASSPIDRGRKFYNEQFF	TGTGCCAGCAGCCCGATTGACAGGGGGCGCAAGTTCTACAATGAGCAGTTCTTC
many	TRBV10-3	-	TRBJ2-3	CATSGVPTDTQYF	TGTGCCACCTCCGGGGTCCCCACAGATACGCAGTATTTT
-	TRBV7-6	-	TRBJ2-7	CASSLGEGGAGYEQYF	TGTGCCAGCAGCTTAGGGGAGGGGGGGGCAGGCTACGAGCAGTACTTC
few	TRBV11-2	TRBD2	TRBJ2-3	CASSPQTSGGATDTQYF	TGTGCCAGCAGCCCTCAGACTAGCGGGGGGGCAACAGATACGCAGTATTTT
-	TRBV2	TRBD1	TRBJ1-2	CASSGDSSHYGYTF	TGTGCCAGCAGTGGGGACAGCTCTCATTATGGCTACACCTTC
-	TRBV3-1	-	TRBJ2-3	CASSQGSPDTQYF	TGTGCCAGCAGCCAAGGGAGTCCAGATACGCAGTATTTT
-	TRBV7-2	-	TRBJ1-1	CASSPRGAFEAFF	TGTGCCAGCAGCCCCCGGGGGGCCTTTGAAGCTTTCTTT
many	TRBV19	TRBD1	TRBJ2-5	CASTPGQGTPFETQYF	TGTGCCAGTACCCCGGGACAGGGGACGCCGTTTGAGACCCAGTACTTC
many	TRBV10-3	-	TRBJ2-3	CAISGRTGTSTDTQYF	TGTGCCATCAGTGGAAGGACCGGGACAAGCACAGATACGCAGTATTTT
many	TRBV7-3	TRBD2	TRBJ2-1	CASSLRGGDLGNEQFF	TGTGCCAGCAGCTTAAGGGGGGGGGATTTAGGAAATGAGCAGTTCTTC
few	TRBV10-3	TRBD1	TRBJ2-3	CAISDRGPGQGADTQYF	TGTGCCATCAGTGACCGGGGCCCGGGACAGGGGGCAGATACGCAGTATTTT
few	TRBV20-1	-	TRBJ1-5	CSARDPQGKIAQHF	TGCAGTGCTAGAGATCCACAGGGTAAGATAGCCCAGCATTTT
few	TRBV27	-	TRBJ1-2	CASSFSTGQFSGYTF	TGTGCCAGCAGTTTTTCGACAGGACAGTTTAGTGGCTACACCTTC
-	TRBV4-1	-	TRBJ2-7	CASSQEGGGAVQYF	TGCGCCAGCAGCCAAGAAGGGGGGGGGGCGGTGCAGTACTTC